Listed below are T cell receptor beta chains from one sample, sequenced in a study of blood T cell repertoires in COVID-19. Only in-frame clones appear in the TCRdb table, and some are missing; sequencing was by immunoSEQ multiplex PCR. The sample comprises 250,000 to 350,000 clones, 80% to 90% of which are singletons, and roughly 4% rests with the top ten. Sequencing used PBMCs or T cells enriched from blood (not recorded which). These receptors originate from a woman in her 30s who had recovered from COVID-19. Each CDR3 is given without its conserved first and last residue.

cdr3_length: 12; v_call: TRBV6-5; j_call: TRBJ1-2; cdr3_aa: ASSYSTGLYGYT
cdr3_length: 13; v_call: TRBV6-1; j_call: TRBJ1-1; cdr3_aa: ASSEEGTGGSEAF
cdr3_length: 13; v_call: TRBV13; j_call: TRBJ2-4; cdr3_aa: ASSFVTGDKNIQY
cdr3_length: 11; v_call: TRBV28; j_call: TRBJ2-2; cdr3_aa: ATLAGRAGELF
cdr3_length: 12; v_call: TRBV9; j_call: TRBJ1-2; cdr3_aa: ASSADRGNYGYT
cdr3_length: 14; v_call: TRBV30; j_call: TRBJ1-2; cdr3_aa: AWTGGPGTGISGYT
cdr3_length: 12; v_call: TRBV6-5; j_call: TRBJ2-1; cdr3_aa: ASSYGQLNNEQF
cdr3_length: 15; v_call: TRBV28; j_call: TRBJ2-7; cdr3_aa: ASRKSKGGTELWEQY
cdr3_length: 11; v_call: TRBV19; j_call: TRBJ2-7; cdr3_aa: ASREPTSYEQY
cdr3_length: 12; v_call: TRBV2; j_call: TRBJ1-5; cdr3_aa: ASGLTGDHQPQH
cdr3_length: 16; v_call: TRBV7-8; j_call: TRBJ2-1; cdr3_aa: ASSSTRLAATPYNEQF
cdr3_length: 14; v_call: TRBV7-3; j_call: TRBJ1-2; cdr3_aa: ASSPREYPGDYGYT
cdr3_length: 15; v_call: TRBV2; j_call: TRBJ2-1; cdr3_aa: ASLTSLAGGPGNEQF
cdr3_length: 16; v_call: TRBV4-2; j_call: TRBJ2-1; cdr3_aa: ASSQDIIGGRAVDEQF
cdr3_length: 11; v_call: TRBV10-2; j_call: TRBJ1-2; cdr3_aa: ATGPGRDYGYT
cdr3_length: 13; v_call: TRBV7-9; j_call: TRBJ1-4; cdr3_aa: ASSSGRTDRGKLF
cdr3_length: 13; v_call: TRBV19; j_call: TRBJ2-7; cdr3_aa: ASSIPGTPSYEQY
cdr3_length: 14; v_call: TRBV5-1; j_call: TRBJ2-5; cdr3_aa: ASSLVGGRYQETQY
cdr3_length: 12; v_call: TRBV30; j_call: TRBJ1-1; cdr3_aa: AWSSLGQNTEAF
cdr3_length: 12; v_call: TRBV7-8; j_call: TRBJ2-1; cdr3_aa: ASSRTSVHNEQF
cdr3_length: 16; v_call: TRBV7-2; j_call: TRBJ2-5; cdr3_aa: ASSPRGSGGPSLETQY
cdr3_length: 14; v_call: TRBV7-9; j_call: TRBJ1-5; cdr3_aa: ASSLDIGQYNQPQH
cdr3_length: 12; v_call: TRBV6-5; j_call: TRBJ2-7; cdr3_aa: ASSYSRLGDEQY
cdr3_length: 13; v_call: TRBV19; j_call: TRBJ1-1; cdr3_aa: ASSMEGQGYVEAF
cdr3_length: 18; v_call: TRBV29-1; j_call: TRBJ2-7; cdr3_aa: SVEDAASRLAGANPYEQY
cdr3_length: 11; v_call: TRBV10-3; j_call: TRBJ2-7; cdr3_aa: AISNGGNYEQY
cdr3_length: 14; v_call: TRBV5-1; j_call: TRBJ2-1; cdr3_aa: ASSLMTASSYNEQF
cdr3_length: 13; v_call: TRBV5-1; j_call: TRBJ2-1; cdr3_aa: ASSLKQGAYNEQF
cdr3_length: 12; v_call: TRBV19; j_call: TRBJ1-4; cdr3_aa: ASMFSGDGEKLF
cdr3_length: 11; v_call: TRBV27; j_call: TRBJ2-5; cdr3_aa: ASSFLAQETQY
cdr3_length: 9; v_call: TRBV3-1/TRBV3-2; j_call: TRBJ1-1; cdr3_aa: ASSQPPRHV
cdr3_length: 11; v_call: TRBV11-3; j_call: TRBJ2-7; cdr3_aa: ASSTGLPTEQY
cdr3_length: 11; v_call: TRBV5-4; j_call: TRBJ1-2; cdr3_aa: ASSLAGVWGYT